Presented here are 24 T cell receptor beta chains from one specimen sequenced in a study of blood T cell repertoires in COVID-19. The protocol was immunoSEQ multiplex PCR, while the TCRdb copy is restricted to in-frame clones and leaves out a portion. The table records approximately 300,000 clones, more than 75% of them present only once. The sequenced material came from PBMCs or T cells enriched from blood (not recorded which). The source is a woman aged 18-30 years who had recovered from COVID-19.

V and J are TRBV29-1 and TRBJ2-3, with 11 nucleotides matching TRBD2. The J segment lost 5 bases and the V segment lost 4 bases, leaving 5 bases of the junction unmatched. Germline V gene lookup returns CDR1 SQVTM and CDR2 ANQGSEA. This CDR3 comprises 14 residues. CDR3 DNA sequence: TGCAGCGTTGGACAAGGACTAGCGGGAGATACGCAGTATTTT. Its translation: CSVGQGLAGDTQYF.

This clone has a handful of counts. This rearrangement joins TRBV27 to TRBJ2-7; 7 bases align to TRBD2. Trimming took 7 bases from V and 0 from J; bases not matched to a gene: 3. The CDR3 is 13 residues long. Germline CDR1 and CDR2: MNHEY and SMNVEV (reference sequence). The CDR3 region is CASNGGSSYEQYF. The CDR3 DNA reads as TGTGCCAGCAACGGCGGGAGCTCCTACGAGCAGTACTTC.

The chain is built from TRBV27 and TRBJ2-1, with 8 nucleotides matching TRBD2. CDR3 length equals 15 residues. The V and J ends lost 5 bases and 6 bases, in that order; junction bases with no gene match: 9. Looked up from germline, CDR1 is MNHEY and CDR2 is SMNVEV (reference sequence). CDR3: CASSGRGLGVNEQFF. As DNA, the CDR3 is TGTGCCAGCAGTGGAAGGGGACTAGGAGTCAATGAGCAGTTCTTC.

This clone appeared once. The chain joins TRBV27 to TRBJ1-1; 9 nucleotides line up with TRBD1. Trimming removed 5 bases from V and 0 bases from J; junction bases left unmatched: 16. Germline CDR1 reads MNHEY; CDR2 reads SMNVEV (reference sequence). The CDR3 runs 19 residues. CDR3 sequence reads: CASSRGLQGAIIMNTEAFF. CDR3 nucleotides: TGTGCCAGCAGTCGGGGTTTACAGGGGGCGATAATCATGAACACTGAAGCTTTCTTT.

The chain is built from TRBV9 and TRBJ1-5; 8 positions match TRBD1. The CDR3 extends over 15 amino acids. Germline loops: CDR1 SGDLS, CDR2 YYNGEE. Germline trimming cut 0 bases from V and 6 bases from J; bases unmatched to any gene: 5. CDR3 coding DNA: TGTGCCAGCAGCGTAGGTGACAGGGGTACTCAGCCCCAGCATTTT. Encoded protein: CASSVGDRGTQPQHF.

The rearrangement links TRBV28 to TRBJ1-1, with D perhaps matching TRBD1 (5 bases). V lost 5 bases and J lost 7, with 20 bases in between. The CDR3 is made up of 15 amino acids. From germline, CDR1 is MDHEN and CDR2 SYDVKM. CDR3 bases: TGTGCCAGCAGTCCTACACAGGTAGCTAGATTTGAAGCTTTCTTT. It specifies CASSPTQVARFEAFF.

The chain has TRBV7-2 and TRBJ1-2; possibly TRBD1 for D (6 bases). Germline CDR1 reads SGHTA; CDR2 reads FQGNSA. Trimming shortened V by 1 base and J by 0 bases, and 6 bases separated the two germline ends. The CDR3 runs to 14 residues. The CDR3 sequence is CASSLGTANYGYTF. DNA for the CDR3: TGTGCCAGCAGCTTAGGGACAGCTAACTATGGCTACACCTTC.

DNA of the CDR3: TGTGCCAGCAGCGTAGGTTCAGGGTACAATGAGCAGTTCTTC. Translated: CASSVGSGYNEQFF. J is TRBJ2-1 and V is TRBV9; a possible D gene is TRBD1 (5 bases). Germline V gene data show CDR1 as SGDLS and CDR2 as YYNGEE. Trimming removed 0 bases from V and 4 bases from J, with 8 bases in between. This CDR3 spans 14 amino acids.

The chain employs TRBV28 and TRBJ2-7; no reliable D call. The CDR3 is 13 amino acids. Trimming shortened V by 5 bases and J by 3 bases, and 11 bases separated the two germline ends. Germline CDR1 and CDR2: MDHEN and SYDVKM. CDR3 sequence: CASSELFSYEQYF. Written as DNA, the CDR3 is TGTGCCAGCAGTGAACTATTCAGCTACGAGCAGTACTTC.

A note on this clone: This CDR3 is also generated by other DNA sequences in the sample. This chain joins TRBV24-1 and TRBJ1-5; D gene ambiguous. This CDR3 contains 13 residues. The germline V gene has CDR1 KGHDR and CDR2 SFDVKD. V dropped 7 bases and J dropped 0 bases, with 6 bases sitting between them. CDR3 DNA: TGTGCCACCAGCCAGTATAGCAATCAGCCCCAGCATTTT. Its translation: CATSQYSNQPQHF.

This sequence joins TRBV5-1 and TRBJ2-3; D is unclear. The germline V gene has CDR1 SGHRS and CDR2 YFSETQ. The CDR3 consists of 15 residues. The V end was cut by 0 bases, the J end by 2 bases, with 10 bases between. Here the CDR3 DNA reads TGCGCCAGCAGCTTGGCCACTCTAAACACAGATACGCAGTATTTT. Amino acid sequence: CASSLATLNTDTQYF. The variable domain in full, with the rest retrieved from reference TRBV5-1 and TRBJ2-3, is KAGVTQTPRYLIKTRGQQVTLSCSPISGHRSVSWYQQTPGQGLQFLFEYFSETQRNKGNFPGRFSGRQFSNSRSEMNVSTLELGDSALYLCASSLATLNTDTQYFGPGTRLTVL.

This rearrangement joins TRBV5-8 to TRBJ2-6; D possibly corresponds to TRBD1 (6 bases). Trimming left V 3 bases short and J 2 bases short, with 9 bases between. The CDR3 consists of 15 residues. The germline V gene has CDR1 SGHTS and CDR2 YDEGEE. The CDR3 nucleotides are TGTGCCAGCAGCTCAGGGGTGACTGGGGCCAACGTCCTGACTTTC. As protein: CASSSGVTGANVLTF.

This clone came up a few times. The chain couples TRBV11-3 to TRBJ2-2; TRBD1 is a possible D gene (5 bases). Between the trimmed V and J ends, which lost 3 bases and 1 base, there was a span of 9 bases. Per germline, CDR1 SGHNT and CDR2 YENEEA. The length of the CDR3 is 15 residues. The CDR3 loop is CASSLGRGNTGELFF. The CDR3 DNA reads as TGTGCCAGCAGCTTGGGGCGAGGGAACACCGGGGAGCTGTTTTTT.

This clone showed up just once. The chain combines TRBV25-1 with TRBJ1-4; D is perhaps TRBD1 (5 bases). Germline V gene data show CDR1 as MGHDK and CDR2 as SYGVNS. The CDR3 covers 15 residues. Trimming shortened V by 4 bases and J by 10 bases, and 19 bases separated the two germline ends. CDR3 amino acids: CASSVTHRSQLKLFF. Here the CDR3 DNA reads TGTGCCAGCAGTGTCACCCACAGGTCCCAGTTAAAACTGTTTTTT.

This chain connects TRBV28 to TRBJ2-3; D is possibly TRBD2 (6 bases). Trimming took 1 base from V and 0 from J, leaving 8 bases between them. From germline, CDR1 is MDHEN and CDR2 SYDVKM. The CDR3 has 15 residues. CDR3 residues: CASSLYRGSTDTQYF. CDR3 DNA: TGTGCCAGCAGTTTATATCGGGGGAGCACAGATACGCAGTATTTT.

The gene calls are TRBV7-9 and TRBJ1-6, with 7 bases lining up with TRBD1. The germline CDR1 and CDR2 sequences are SEHNR and FQNEAQ (reference sequence). The ends lost 4 bases at V and 7 bases at J; junction bases unmatched: 4. The length of the CDR3 is 14 residues. The DNA of the CDR3 is TGTGCCAGCAGCTGGGGACAGACCAATTCACCCCTCCACTTT. The encoded protein is CASSWGQTNSPLHF.

The CDR3 sequence is CATSALQGRSGGTDTQYF. The DNA of the CDR3 is TGTGCCACCAGTGCCCTCCAAGGGAGGAGCGGCGGCACAGATACGCAGTATTTT. The gene calls are TRBV24-1 and TRBJ2-3; tentatively, D is TRBD2 (6 bases). In germline, CDR1 is KGHDR, CDR2 SFDVKD. The CDR3 totals 18 residues. V lost 5 bases and J 1 base, leaving 21 bases between the germline ends.

The chain carries TRBV6-5 and TRBJ1-1; D is unclear. Trimming removed 5 bases from V and 4 bases from J, with 14 bases in between. Germline V gene sequence: CDR1 MNHEY, CDR2 SVGAGI. The CDR3 runs to 14 residues. The chain's CDR3 is CASSLSGSSTEAFF. In DNA, the CDR3 is TGTGCCAGCAGTCTCTCCGGATCTAGCACTGAAGCTTTCTTT.

The rearrangement joins TRBV30 to TRBJ1-1; no clear D. V dropped 4 bases and J dropped 5 bases, with 14 bases sitting between them. The length of the CDR3 is 13 residues. CDR1 GTSNPN and CDR2 SVGIG come from the germline V gene (reference sequence). CDR3: CAWTTELTTEAFF. DNA of the CDR3: TGTGCCTGGACGACGGAGCTAACAACTGAAGCTTTCTTT.

This chain joins TRBV3-1 (or the pseudogene TRBV3-2) and TRBJ1-1; no firm D call. CDR3 length: 14 residues. Per germline, CDR1 LGHDT and CDR2 YNNKEL (reference sequence). Trimming took 4 bases from V and 7 from J, leaving 16 bases between them. As DNA, the CDR3 is TGTGCCAGCAGCCCGGGGTCCTTGGAGGGTGAAGCTTTCTTT. Translated, it gives CASSPGSLEGEAFF.

In the case of this clone: The germline gene is not matched at one end of the junction; a read error may be the cause. V gene TRBV6-5 combines with J gene TRBJ2-1; tentatively, D is TRBD2 (6 bases). The germline gives CDR1 MNHEY, CDR2 SVGAGI. This CDR3 is 11 amino acids long. The CDR3 sequence: CASSYAGSLLF. The CDR3 region has the DNA TGTGCCAGCAGTTATGCGGGGTCATTGCTCTTC.

The genes are TRBV28 and TRBJ1-1; 8 nucleotides match TRBD1. Germline lookup yields CDR1 MDHEN and CDR2 SYDVKM. V gave up 2 bases and J gave up 7 bases; unmatched junction bases: 6. This CDR3 comprises 14 residues. The CDR3 DNA follows: TGTGCCAGCAGTTTACACCAGGGGGCGGATGAAGCTTTCTTT. Its protein is CASSLHQGADEAFF.

This chain links TRBV5-1 with TRBJ1-1; 7 bases line up with TRBD1. Looked up from germline, CDR1 is SGHRS and CDR2 is YFSETQ. The CDR3 runs 14 residues. With 4 bases clipped from V and 2 bases from J, the junction kept 5 bases outside the gene matches. The CDR3 sequence is CASSQGQLNTEAFF. CDR3 in DNA: TGCGCCAGCAGCCAGGGACAGCTTAACACTGAAGCTTTCTTT.

DNA for the CDR3: TGTGCCAGCGGACCTGGGACAGCGACTGAAGCTTTCTTT. As protein: CASGPGTATEAFF. The gene calls are TRBV6-5 and TRBJ1-1; 7 nucleotides agree with TRBD1. This CDR3 has 13 amino acids. J gave up 5 bases and V 8 bases, and 8 bases lay outside the gene matches. CDR1 is MNHEY, CDR2 SVGAGI, per germline.